This entry concerns a single T cell receptor beta chain. This record comes from a study of blood T cell repertoires in COVID-19. Overall study context: Researchers got acute and convalescent COVID-19 samples from the United States, Italy and Spain. PBMCs, B-cell-depleted T cells, or T cells provided the cDNA or gDNA that made up the material.

Authors' methods: Researchers report that nucleated cell counts were estimated from reference gene primer amplification. Sequencing used immunoSEQ multiplex PCR; TCRdb keeps in-frame clones, though not all of them. V and J calls and clone size are given by that table; D and trimming were obtained from the DNA. The sample lists approximately 220,000 clones, 80% to 90% occurring once. There are 15 residues in the CDR3. Germline V gene sequence: CDR1 SGHRS, CDR2 YFSETQ. Losses at the gene ends were 4 bases for V and 7 bases for J; bases not matched to a gene: 7. The source material was PBMCs or T cells enriched from blood (not recorded which). This TCR was recovered from a woman aged 45-59 years who had been exposed to COVID-19. The chain combines TRBV5-1 with TRBJ2-5; 13 bases align to TRBD2. CDR3 amino acids: CASSPGLAGDGTQYF. CDR3 nucleotides: TGCGCCAGCAGCCCCGGACTAGCGGGGGACGGGACCCAGTACTTC.